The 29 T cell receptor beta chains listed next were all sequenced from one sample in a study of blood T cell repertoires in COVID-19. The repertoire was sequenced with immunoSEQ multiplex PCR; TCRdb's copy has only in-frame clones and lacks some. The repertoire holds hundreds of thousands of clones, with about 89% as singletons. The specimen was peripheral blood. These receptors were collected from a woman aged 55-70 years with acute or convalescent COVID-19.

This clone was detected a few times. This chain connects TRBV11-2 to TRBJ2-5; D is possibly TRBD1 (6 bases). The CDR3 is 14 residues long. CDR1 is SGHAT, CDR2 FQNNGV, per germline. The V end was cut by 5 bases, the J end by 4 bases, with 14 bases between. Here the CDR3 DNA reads TGTGCCAGCAGCCCACTTGGACAGACAGAGACCCAGTACTTC. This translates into CASSPLGQTETQYF.

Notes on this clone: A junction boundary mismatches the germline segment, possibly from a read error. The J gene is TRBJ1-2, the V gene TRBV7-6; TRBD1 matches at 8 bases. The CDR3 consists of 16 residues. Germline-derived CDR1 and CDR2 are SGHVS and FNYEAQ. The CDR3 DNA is TGTGCCAACAGCTTGCGCTCATCCGGGACAGGTCCCCGATACACCTTC. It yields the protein CANSLRSSGTGPRYTF.

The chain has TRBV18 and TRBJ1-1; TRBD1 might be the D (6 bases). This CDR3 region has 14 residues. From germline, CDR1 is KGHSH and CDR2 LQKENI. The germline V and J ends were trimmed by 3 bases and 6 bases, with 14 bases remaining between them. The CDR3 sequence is CASSPNTGRAEAFF. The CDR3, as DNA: TGTGCCAGCTCACCCAATACAGGGAGGGCTGAAGCTTTCTTT.

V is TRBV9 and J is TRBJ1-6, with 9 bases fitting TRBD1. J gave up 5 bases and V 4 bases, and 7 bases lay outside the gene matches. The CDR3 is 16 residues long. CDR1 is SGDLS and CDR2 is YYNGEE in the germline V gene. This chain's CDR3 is CASSLTDRGDNSPLHF. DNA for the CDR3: TGTGCCAGCAGCCTGACGGACAGGGGAGATAATTCACCCCTCCACTTT.

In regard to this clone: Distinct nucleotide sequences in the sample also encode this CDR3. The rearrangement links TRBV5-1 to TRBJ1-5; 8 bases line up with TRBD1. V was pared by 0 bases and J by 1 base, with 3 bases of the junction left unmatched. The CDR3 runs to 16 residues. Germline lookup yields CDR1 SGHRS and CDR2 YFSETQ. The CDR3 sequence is CASSLGAGGSNQPQHF. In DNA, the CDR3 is TGCGCCAGCAGCTTGGGGGCAGGGGGCAGCAATCAGCCCCAGCATTTT. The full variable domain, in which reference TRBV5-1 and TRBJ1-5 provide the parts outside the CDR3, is KAGVTQTPRYLIKTRGQQVTLSCSPISGHRSVSWYQQTPGQGLQFLFEYFSETQRNKGNFPGRFSGRQFSNSRSEMNVSTLELGDSALYLCASSLGAGGSNQPQHFGDGTRLSIL.

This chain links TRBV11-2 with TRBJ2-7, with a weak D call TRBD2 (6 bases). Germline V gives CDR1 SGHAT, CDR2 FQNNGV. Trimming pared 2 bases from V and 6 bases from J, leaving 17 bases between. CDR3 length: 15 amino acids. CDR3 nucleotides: TGTGCCAGCAGCTTAAGGACGGGAGTGGTCGCCGAGCAGTACTTC. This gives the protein CASSLRTGVVAEQYF.

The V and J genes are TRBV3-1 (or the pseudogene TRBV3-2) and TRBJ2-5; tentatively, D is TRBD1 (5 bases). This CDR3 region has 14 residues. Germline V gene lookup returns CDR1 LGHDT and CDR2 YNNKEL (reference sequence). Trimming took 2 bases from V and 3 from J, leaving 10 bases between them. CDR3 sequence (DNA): TGTGCCAGCAGCCAACCTGGCAGGGAAGAGACCCAGTACTTC. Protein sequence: CASSQPGREETQYF.

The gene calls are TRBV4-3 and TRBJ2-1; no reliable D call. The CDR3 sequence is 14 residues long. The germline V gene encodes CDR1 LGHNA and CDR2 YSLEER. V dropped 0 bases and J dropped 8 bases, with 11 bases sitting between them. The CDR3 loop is CASSQEVVVHEQFF. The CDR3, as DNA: TGCGCCAGCAGCCAAGAAGTGGTAGTCCATGAGCAGTTCTTC.

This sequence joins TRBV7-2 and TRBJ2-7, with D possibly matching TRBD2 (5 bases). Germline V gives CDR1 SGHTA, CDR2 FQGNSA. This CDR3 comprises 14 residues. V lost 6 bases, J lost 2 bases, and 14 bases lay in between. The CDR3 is CASRNGVTPYEQYF. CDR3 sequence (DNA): TGTGCCAGCAGAAACGGGGTGACCCCCTACGAGCAGTACTTC.

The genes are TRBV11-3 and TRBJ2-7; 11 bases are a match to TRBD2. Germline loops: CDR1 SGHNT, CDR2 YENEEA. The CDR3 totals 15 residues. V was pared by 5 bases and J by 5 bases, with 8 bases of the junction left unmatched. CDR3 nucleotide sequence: TGTGCCAGCAGCGCACGGGCGACTAGCGGGGACGAGCAGTACTTC. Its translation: CASSARATSGDEQYF.

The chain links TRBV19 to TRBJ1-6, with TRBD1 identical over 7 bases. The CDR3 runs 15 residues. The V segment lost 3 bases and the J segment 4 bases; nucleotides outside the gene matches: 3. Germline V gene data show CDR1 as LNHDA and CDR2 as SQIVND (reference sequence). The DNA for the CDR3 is TGTGCCAGTAGTATCCTGGGACAGTATAATTCACCCCTCCACTTT. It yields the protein CASSILGQYNSPLHF.

The CDR3 here is CASSYAGGPPYEQYF. The CDR3, as DNA: TGTGCCAGCAGTTACGCAGGGGGGCCCCCCTACGAGCAGTACTTC. The rearrangement uses TRBV6-2 or TRBV6-3 and TRBJ2-7; D is perhaps TRBD1 (7 bases). The germline V and J ends were trimmed by 2 bases and 2 bases, with 13 bases remaining between them. CDR1 and CDR2 (germline): MNHEY, SVGEGT. CDR3 size: 15 residues.

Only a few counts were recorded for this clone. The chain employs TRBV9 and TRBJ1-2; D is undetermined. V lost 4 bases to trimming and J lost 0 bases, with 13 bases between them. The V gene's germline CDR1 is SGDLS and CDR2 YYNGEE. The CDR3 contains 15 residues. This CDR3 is CASSPSGGPNYGYTF. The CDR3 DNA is TGTGCCAGCAGCCCCAGCGGAGGCCCTAACTATGGCTACACCTTC.

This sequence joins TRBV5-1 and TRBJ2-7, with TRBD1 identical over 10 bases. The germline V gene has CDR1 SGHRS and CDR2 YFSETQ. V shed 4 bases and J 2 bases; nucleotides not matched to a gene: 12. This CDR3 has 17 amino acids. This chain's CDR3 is CASSRLGSGTGAYEQYF. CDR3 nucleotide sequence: TGCGCCAGCAGCCGTTTGGGCTCCGGGACAGGGGCCTACGAGCAGTACTTC.

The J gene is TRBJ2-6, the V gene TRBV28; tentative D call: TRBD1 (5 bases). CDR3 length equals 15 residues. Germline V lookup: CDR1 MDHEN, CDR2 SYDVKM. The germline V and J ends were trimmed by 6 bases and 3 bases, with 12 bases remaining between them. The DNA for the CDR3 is TGTGCCAGCAGGAAACCCAGGGTTGGGGCCAACGTCCTGACTTTC. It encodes CASRKPRVGANVLTF.

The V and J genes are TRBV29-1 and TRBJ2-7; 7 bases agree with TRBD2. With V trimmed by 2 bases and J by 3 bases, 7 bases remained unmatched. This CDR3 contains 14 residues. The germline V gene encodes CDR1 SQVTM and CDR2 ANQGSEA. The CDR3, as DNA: TGCAGCGTTGAAATCCGCGGGAGTAGCTACGAGCAGTACTTC. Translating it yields CSVEIRGSSYEQYF.

CDR3 loop: CASLVLGGSPLHF. In nucleotides, the CDR3 is TGTGCCAGCCTCGTCCTTGGAGGTTCACCCCTCCACTTT. The chain joins TRBV28 to TRBJ1-6; D is undetermined. The CDR3 has 13 amino acids. Trimming stripped 8 bases from V and 9 bases from J, with 14 bases between. In germline, CDR1 is MDHEN, CDR2 SYDVKM.

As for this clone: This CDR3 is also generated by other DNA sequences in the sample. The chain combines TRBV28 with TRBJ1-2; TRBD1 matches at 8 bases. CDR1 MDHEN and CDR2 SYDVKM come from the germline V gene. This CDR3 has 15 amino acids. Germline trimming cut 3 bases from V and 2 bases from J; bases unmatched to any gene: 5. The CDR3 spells CASSFPTGANYGYTF. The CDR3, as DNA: TGTGCCAGCAGTTTTCCGACAGGGGCGAACTATGGCTACACCTTC.

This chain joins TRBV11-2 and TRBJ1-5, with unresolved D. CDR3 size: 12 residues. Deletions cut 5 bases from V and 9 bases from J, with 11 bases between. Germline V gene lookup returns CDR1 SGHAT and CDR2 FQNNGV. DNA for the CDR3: TGTGCCAGCAGCCCCGAGCCGGGGCCCCAGCATTTT. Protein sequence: CASSPEPGPQHF.

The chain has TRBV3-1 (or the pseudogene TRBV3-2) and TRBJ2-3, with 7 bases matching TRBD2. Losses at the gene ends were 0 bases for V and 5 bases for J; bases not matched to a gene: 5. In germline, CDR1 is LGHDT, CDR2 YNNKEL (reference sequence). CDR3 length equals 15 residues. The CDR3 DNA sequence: TGTGCCAGCAGCCAAGATTTAGTAGCGGGAGATACGCAGTATTTT. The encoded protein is CASSQDLVAGDTQYF.

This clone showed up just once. The CDR3 region is CASSPKGGEAFF. Here the CDR3 DNA reads TGTGCCAGCTCACCAAAAGGCGGTGAAGCTTTCTTT. The rearrangement links TRBV18 to TRBJ1-1; the D is unclear. V shed 2 bases and J shed 7 bases, with 8 bases lying between them. This CDR3 has 12 amino acids. Germline CDR1 reads KGHSH; CDR2 reads LQKENI.

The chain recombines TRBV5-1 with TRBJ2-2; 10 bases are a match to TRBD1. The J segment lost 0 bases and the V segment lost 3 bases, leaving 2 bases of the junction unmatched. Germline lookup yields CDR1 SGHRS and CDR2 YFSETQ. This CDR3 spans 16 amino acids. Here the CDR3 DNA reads TGCGCCAGCAGCTCTGGACAGGGGGCGAACACCGGGGAGCTGTTTTTT. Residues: CASSSGQGANTGELFF.

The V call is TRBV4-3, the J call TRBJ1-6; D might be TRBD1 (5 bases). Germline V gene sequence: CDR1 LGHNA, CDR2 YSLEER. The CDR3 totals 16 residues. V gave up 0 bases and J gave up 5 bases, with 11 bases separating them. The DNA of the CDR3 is TGCGCCAGCAGCCAAGATCCCCAGGGCCATAATTCACCCCTCCACTTT. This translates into CASSQDPQGHNSPLHF.

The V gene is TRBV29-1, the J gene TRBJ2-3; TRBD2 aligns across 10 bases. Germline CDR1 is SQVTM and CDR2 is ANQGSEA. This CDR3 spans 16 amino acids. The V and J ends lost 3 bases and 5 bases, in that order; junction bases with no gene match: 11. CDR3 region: CSVDGLAGVLVDTQYF. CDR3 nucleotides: TGCAGCGTTGATGGGCTAGCGGGAGTGTTGGTAGATACGCAGTATTTT.

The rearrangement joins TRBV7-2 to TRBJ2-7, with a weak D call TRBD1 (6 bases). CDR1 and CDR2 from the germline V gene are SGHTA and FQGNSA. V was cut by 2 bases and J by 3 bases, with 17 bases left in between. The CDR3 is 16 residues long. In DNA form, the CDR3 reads TGTGCCAGCAGCTTAAGATCCATGGGACAAGACTACGAGCAGTACTTC. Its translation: CASSLRSMGQDYEQYF.

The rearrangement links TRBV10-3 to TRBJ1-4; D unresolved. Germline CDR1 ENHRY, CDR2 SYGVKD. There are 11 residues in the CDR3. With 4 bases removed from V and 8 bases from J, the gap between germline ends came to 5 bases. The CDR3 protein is CAISGGEKLFF. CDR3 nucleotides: TGTGCCATCAGTGGAGGAGAAAAACTGTTTTTT.

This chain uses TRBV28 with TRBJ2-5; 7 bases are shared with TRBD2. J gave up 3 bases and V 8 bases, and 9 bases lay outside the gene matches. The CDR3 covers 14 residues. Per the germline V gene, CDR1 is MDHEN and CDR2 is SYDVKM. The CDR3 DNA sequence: TGTGCCAGCCGGGACGGGGGGAACGAAGAGACCCAGTACTTC. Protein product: CASRDGGNEETQYF.

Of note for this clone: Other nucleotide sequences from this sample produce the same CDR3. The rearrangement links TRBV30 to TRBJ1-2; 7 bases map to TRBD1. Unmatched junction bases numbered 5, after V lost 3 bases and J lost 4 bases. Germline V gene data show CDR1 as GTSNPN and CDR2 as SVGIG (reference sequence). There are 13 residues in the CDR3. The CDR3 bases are TGTGCCTGGAGCCGGGACAGAACCTATGGCTACACCTTC. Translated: CAWSRDRTYGYTF.

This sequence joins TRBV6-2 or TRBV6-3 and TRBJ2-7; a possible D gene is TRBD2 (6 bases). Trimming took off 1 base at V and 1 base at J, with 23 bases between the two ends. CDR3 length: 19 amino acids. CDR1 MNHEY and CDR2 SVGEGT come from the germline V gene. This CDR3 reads CASSYFGGTAFSPSYEQYF. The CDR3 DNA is TGTGCCAGCAGTTACTTCGGAGGGACGGCTTTCTCTCCTTCCTACGAGCAGTACTTC.